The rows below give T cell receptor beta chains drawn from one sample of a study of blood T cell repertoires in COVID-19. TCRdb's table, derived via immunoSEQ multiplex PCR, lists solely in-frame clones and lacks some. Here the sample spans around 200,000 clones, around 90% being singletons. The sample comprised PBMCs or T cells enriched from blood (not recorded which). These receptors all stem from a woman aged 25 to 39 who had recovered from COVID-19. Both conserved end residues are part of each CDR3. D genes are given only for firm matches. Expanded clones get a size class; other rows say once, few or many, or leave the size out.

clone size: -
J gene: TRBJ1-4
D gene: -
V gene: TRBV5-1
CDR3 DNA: TGCGCCAGCAGCGCAGGGGCCTATAATGAAAAACTGTTTTTT
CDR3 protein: CASSAGAYNEKLFF

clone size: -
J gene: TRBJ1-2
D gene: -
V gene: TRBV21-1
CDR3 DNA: TGTGCCAGCAGCCCTGGCAGGCGATTTAACTATGGCTACACCTTC
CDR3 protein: CASSPGRRFNYGYTF

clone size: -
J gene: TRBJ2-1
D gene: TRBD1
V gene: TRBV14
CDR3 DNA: TGTGCCAGCAGCCAAGGACAGGGGGCTTTCTATGAGCAGTTCTTC
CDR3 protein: CASSQGQGAFYEQFF

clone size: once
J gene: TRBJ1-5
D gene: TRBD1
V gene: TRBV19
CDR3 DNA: TGTGCCAGCGACAGGGCTAGTAGCAATCAGCCCCAGCATTTT
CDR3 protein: CASDRASSNQPQHF

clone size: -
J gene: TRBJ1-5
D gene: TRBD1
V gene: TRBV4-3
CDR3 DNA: TGCGCCAGCAGCCCAGAGGACAGGCGTCAGCCCCAGCATTTT
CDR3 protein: CASSPEDRRQPQHF

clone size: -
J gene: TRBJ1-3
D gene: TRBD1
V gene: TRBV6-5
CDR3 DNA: TGTGCCAGCAGTTTAATAACAGGGGCCGGAAACACCATATATTTT
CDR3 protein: CASSLITGAGNTIYF

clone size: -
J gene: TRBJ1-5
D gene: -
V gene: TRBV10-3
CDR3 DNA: TGTGCCATCAGTGAGTCACAGTTGAATCAGCCCCAGCATTTT
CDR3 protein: CAISESQLNQPQHF

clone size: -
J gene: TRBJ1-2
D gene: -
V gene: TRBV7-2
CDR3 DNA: TGTGCCAGCAGCTTAGGAGGGGGGGGTAACTATGGCTACACCTTC
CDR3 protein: CASSLGGGGNYGYTF

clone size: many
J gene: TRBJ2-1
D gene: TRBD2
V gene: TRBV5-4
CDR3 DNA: TGTGCCAGCAGCGGGGGACTAGCGGGGATCAATGAGCAGTTCTTC
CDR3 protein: CASSGGLAGINEQFF

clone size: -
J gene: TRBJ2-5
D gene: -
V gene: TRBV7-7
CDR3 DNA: TGTGCTAGCAGTACCGAAGGGAGCCAAGAGACCCAGTACTTC
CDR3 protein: CASSTEGSQETQYF

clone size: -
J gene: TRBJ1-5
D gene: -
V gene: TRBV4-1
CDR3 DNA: TGCGCCAGCAGCCAAGTAATCATCGGGCAGCCCCAGCATTTT
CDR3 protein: CASSQVIIGQPQHF

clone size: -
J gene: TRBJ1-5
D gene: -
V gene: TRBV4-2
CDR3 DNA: TGTGCCAGCAGCGATCTCCAGGGGTCCAATCAGCCCCAGCATTTT
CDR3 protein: CASSDLQGSNQPQHF

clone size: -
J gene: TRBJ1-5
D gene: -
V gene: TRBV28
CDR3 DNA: TGTGCCAGCCTGAGGCCGGATATCAATCAGCCCCAGCATTTT
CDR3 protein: CASLRPDINQPQHF

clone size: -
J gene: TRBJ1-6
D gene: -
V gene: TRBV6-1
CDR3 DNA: TGTGCCAGCAGTGAACGGTCAGGTGGTTCACCCCTCCACTTT
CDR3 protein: CASSERSGGSPLHF

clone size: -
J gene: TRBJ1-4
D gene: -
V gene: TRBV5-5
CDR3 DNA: TGTGCCAGCAGCTTCGATGTTCTACCCGAAAAACTGTTTTTT
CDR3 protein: CASSFDVLPEKLFF

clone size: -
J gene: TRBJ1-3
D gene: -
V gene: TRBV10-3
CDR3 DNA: TGTGCCACCGAGGTCGCCTCTGGAAACACCATATATTTT
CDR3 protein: CATEVASGNTIYF

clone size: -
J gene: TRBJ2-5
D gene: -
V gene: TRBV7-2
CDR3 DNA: TGTGCCAGCAGCTTAACGGTTCTCCGAGAGACCCAGTACTTC
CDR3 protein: CASSLTVLRETQYF

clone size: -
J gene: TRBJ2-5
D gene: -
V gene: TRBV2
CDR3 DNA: TGTGCCAGCAGTGAGGGCAGGCAAGAGACCCAGTACTTC
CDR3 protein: CASSEGRQETQYF

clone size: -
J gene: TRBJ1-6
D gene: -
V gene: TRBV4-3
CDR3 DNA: TGCGCCAGCAGCCAAGAACGGCAGGGTATGTCACCCCTCCACTTT
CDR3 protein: CASSQERQGMSPLHF

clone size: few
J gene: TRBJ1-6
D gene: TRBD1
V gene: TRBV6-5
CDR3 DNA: TGTGCCAGCAGTTACTCGACGGGACAGGGGTATTCACCCCTCCACTTT
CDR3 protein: CASSYSTGQGYSPLHF

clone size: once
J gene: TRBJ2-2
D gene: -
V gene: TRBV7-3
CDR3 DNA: TGTGCCAGCAGCTTTCGGGACGGGGAGCTGTTTTTT
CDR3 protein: CASSFRDGELFF

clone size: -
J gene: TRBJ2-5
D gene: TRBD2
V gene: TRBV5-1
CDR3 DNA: TGCGCCAGCAGCTTGGATCCCGGCGGGGGGGCCTTAAGGACCCAGTACTTC
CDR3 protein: CASSLDPGGGALRTQYF

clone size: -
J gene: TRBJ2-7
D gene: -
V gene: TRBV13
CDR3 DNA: TGTGCCAGCAGCTTAGACCCTCCACAGGGAAACCCCCACGAGCAGTACTTC
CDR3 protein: CASSLDPPQGNPHEQYF

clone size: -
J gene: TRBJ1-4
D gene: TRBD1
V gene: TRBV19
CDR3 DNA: TGTGCCAGTAGTGGGGACAGAGGGGGTGCAACTAATGAAAAACTGTTTTTT
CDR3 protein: CASSGDRGGATNEKLFF

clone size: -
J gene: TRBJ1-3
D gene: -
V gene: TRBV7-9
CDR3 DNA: TGTGCCAGCACGAGTTCATCGGGGGGAAACACCATATATTTT
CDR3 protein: CASTSSSGGNTIYF